The 3 T cell receptor beta chains presented below share a single source sample, sequenced in a study of blood T cell repertoires in COVID-19. Generated by immunoSEQ multiplex PCR, the TCRdb table keeps only in-frame clones and is missing some. The sample holds 430,000 or so clones; over 75% are singletons and the top ten take 1.5% to 2%. What was sequenced was PBMCs or T cells enriched from blood (not recorded which). The source of these receptors is a woman between 40 and 50 years old who had recovered from COVID-19.

This clone appeared once. V is TRBV13 and J is TRBJ2-6; weak D call: TRBD1 (6 bases). The CDR3 extends over 18 amino acids. From germline, CDR1 is PRHDT and CDR2 FYEKMQ (reference sequence). V was shortened by 0 bases and J by 1 base, with 13 bases between the two germline ends. In DNA form, the CDR3 reads TGTGCCAGCAGCTTAGGACAGGGAACGACATCTGGGGCCAACGTCCTGACTTTC. Protein product: CASSLGQGTTSGANVLTF.

This clone showed up just once. This chain connects TRBV11-2 to TRBJ1-1, with TRBD1 matching over 7 bases. Germline values: CDR1 SGHAT, CDR2 FQNNGV. The CDR3 is made up of 14 amino acids. The J segment lost 6 bases and the V segment lost 4 bases, leaving 8 bases of the junction unmatched. The CDR3 protein is CASSYIRGWAEAFF. The CDR3 DNA reads TGTGCCAGCAGCTACATCAGGGGGTGGGCTGAAGCTTTCTTT.

The chain joins TRBV30 to TRBJ1-6; D ambiguous. CDR3 length: 12 residues. Trimming took off 5 bases at V and 6 bases at J, with 8 bases between the two ends. CDR1 is GTSNPN and CDR2 is SVGIG in the germline V gene (reference sequence). DNA for the CDR3: TGTGCCTGGGGCAGAACTAATTCACCCCTCCACTTT. This sequence encodes CAWGRTNSPLHF.